A single sample is the source of the 10 T cell receptor beta chains below, sequenced in a study of T-cell reconstitution after alpha-beta-depleted transplantation in children listed by TCRdb under 2016. The library was prepared using PCR. Reads for this sample came from an Illumina HiSeq 2500. TCR libraries were prepared with molecular barcoding, using unique molecular identifiers to normalize TCRbeta repertoire quantification. TCRdb took the public reads, trimmed them with fastp at Q25, ran MiXCR for clone calling and kept in-frame beta chains. Records with the same CDR3 protein are collapsed into one entry carrying the most frequent genes and DNA. The sample table shows about 230,000 distinct CDR3 sequences, and approximately 9.7% are seen once. Around 5.1% of the sample rests with the top ten. The sample consisted of PBMCs from the stem cell graft donor, taken from the stem cell graft. The source is a human donor who donated a stem cell graft to a child with SCID.

This clonotype was detected many times. The J gene is TRBJ2-1, the V gene TRBV20-1, with no clear D. Germline V gene lookup returns CDR1 DFQATT and CDR2 SNEGSKA (reference sequence). The germline V and J ends were trimmed by 3 bases and 8 bases, with 11 bases remaining between them. The CDR3 consists of 12 residues. In DNA form, the CDR3 reads TGCAGTGCTAGCCCCGACTCGGATGAGCAGTTCTTC. This encodes CSASPDSDEQFF.

Ten or more counts support this clonotype. This sequence joins TRBV9 and TRBJ1-3; D may be TRBD1 (6 bases). The CDR3 is 16 amino acids. The germline V gene has CDR1 SGDLS and CDR2 YYNGEE. Trimming shortened V by 3 bases and J by 0 bases, and 13 bases separated the two germline ends. CDR3 loop: CASSANGGGSGNTIYF. CDR3 nucleotides: TGTGCCAGCAGCGCCAATGGAGGGGGCTCTGGAAACACCATATATTTT.

This clonotype has at least ten counts. The chain joins TRBV5-6 to TRBJ1-1, with unresolved D. The CDR3 totals 12 residues. Germline CDR1 is SGHDT and CDR2 is YYEEEE. V lost 3 bases and J 10 bases, leaving 13 bases between the germline ends. This chain's CDR3 is CASSSGGIGAFF. The CDR3 coding sequence is TGTGCCAGCAGCTCTGGAGGGATAGGAGCTTTCTTT.

This clonotype was seen at least ten times. This chain connects TRBV19 to TRBJ2-1; 7 bases line up with TRBD2. This CDR3 comprises 13 residues. The germline CDR1 and CDR2 sequences are LNHDA and SQIVND (reference sequence). V shed 4 bases and J 7 bases; nucleotides not matched to a gene: 4. This CDR3 reads CASSREGRNEQFF. As DNA, the CDR3 is TGTGCCAGTAGTAGGGAGGGAAGAAATGAGCAGTTCTTC.

Many counts were recorded for this clonotype. The V call is TRBV5-1, the J call TRBJ2-7; weak D call: TRBD1 (6 bases). The germline CDR1 and CDR2 sequences are SGHRS and YFSETQ. The CDR3 spans 17 residues. Trimming removed 2 bases from V and 0 bases from J, with 18 bases in between. The CDR3, as DNA: TGCGCCAGCAGCTTAGGACCAGGGGCCATGAGCTCCTACGAGCAGTACTTC. Translation: CASSLGPGAMSSYEQYF.

A note on this clonotype: The junction differs from germline at one of its ends, possibly a read error. This chain links TRBV24-1 with TRBJ2-3; 8 bases align to TRBD1. The V gene's germline CDR1 is KGHDR and CDR2 SFDVKD. This CDR3 is built from 16 residues. The CDR3 is CATTDSRQGWTDTQYF. DNA of the CDR3: TGTGCCACCACTGATTCACGACAGGGGTGGACAGATACGCAGTATTTT.

As regards this clonotype: At one end the junction does not follow the germline gene, possibly because of a read error. V usage is TRBV7-8 and J usage is TRBJ1-2; D is ambiguous. This CDR3 is 12 amino acids long. Germline loops: CDR1 SGHVS, CDR2 FQNEAQ. The CDR3 DNA follows: TGTGCCATCAGCTTTGCGGGCTATTGCTACACCTTC. Protein product: CAISFAGYCYTF. The full variable domain, in which reference TRBV7-8 and TRBJ1-2 provide the parts outside the CDR3, is GAGVSQSPRYKVAKRGQDVALRCDPISGHVSLFWYQQALGQGPEFLTYFQNEAQLDKSGLPSDRFFAERPEGSVSTLKIQRTQQEDSAVYLCAISFAGYCYTFGSGTRLTVV.

Many counts were recorded for this clonotype. The V and J genes are TRBV30 and TRBJ2-7; possibly TRBD1 for D (6 bases). Germline values: CDR1 GTSNPN, CDR2 SVGIG (reference sequence). The CDR3 covers 13 residues. V lost 0 bases and J lost 2, with 8 bases in between. In DNA, the CDR3 is TGTGCCTGGAGTGTGGACAGCGCCTACGAGCAGTACTTC. Its translation: CAWSVDSAYEQYF.

This clonotype was seen repeatedly, ten times or more. The rearrangement uses TRBV20-1 and TRBJ2-1; 10 bases line up with TRBD2. V lost 5 bases, J lost 8 bases, and 9 bases stayed unmatched. CDR3 size: 14 residues. Germline V gene lookup returns CDR1 DFQATT and CDR2 SNEGSKA (reference sequence). CDR3 in amino acids: CSAYQRGGLDEQFF. CDR3 nucleotides: TGCAGTGCTTACCAGCGGGGGGGCCTGGATGAGCAGTTCTTC.

This clonotype occurred many times. This chain joins TRBV12-3 or TRBV12-4 and TRBJ2-1, with 12 nucleotides matching TRBD2. The CDR3 is 17 residues long. With V trimmed by 5 bases and J by 0 bases, 5 bases remained unmatched. Here the CDR3 reads CASSRLAGAPSYNEQFF. CDR3 in DNA: TGTGCCAGCAGTCGACTAGCGGGGGCTCCCTCCTACAATGAGCAGTTCTTC.